This T cell receptor (beta chain) is drawn from a study of T cells in Graves' hyperthyroidism and ophthalmopathy. The wider study: Peripheral blood specimens were obtained at initial diagnosis, prior to any treatment. Overall study results and limits: The majority of expanded thyroid clonotypes above 0.001 also appeared in blood.

RNA transcripts were the template for amplifying TCR beta CDR3 regions. An initial round of RT-PCR targeting the TCR CDR3 relied on the HTBI primer set. MiXCR, applied by TCRdb to the multiplex PCR reads, yields one record per CDR3 protein. Among over 350,000 distinct CDR3 sequences listed, over 12% were seen once. Fresh peripheral blood, roughly 9.6 ml, was the source of the PBMCs. Losses at the gene ends were 8 bases for V and 5 bases for J; bases not matched to a gene: 6. This CDR3 is 13 amino acids long. CDR1 LGHDT and CDR2 YNNKEL come from the germline V gene (reference sequence). The sample holds many counts of this clonotype. Its antigen is as yet unknown.

Sequencing was performed on blood. This sequence joins TRBV3-1 and TRBJ1-5; TRBD1 matches 7 bases. This TCR was sampled from a man younger than 35 with Graves' ophthalmopathy. CDR3 sequence reads: CASSGTVDQPQHF. In nucleotides, the CDR3 is TGTGCCAGCTCCGGGACAGTAGATCAGCCCCAGCATTTT.